The T cell receptor (beta chain) described here comes from a study of blood T cell repertoires in COVID-19. Overall study: Sites in the United States, Italy and Spain provided acute and convalescent COVID-19 samples. Nucleic acid was either cDNA or gDNA, and it came from T cells, B-cell-depleted T cells, or PBMCs.

The V and J ends lost 3 bases and 7 bases respectively, with 9 bases between them. This CDR3 region has 13 residues. Original processing notes: Amplification with reference gene primers provided the estimates of nucleated cell counts. Measured with immunoSEQ multiplex PCR; TCRdb has only the in-frame clones, and not every one. The DNA gave D and trimming, while V, J and clone size come from that table. The sample has over 150,000 clones, around 90% seen once. The origin of this receptor is a man between 60 and 70 years old with COVID-19, enrolled during active disease. Sample: peripheral blood. The rearrangement links TRBV12-3 or TRBV12-4 to TRBJ2-2; a weak D match, TRBD2 (5 bases). CDR3 in amino acids: CASSFGGFGELFF. The CDR3 coding sequence is TGTGCCAGCAGTTTCGGAGGTTTCGGGGAGCTGTTTTTT.